One and the same sample provided the 7 T cell receptor beta chains below, sequenced in a study of blood T cell repertoires in COVID-19. Sequencing was performed with immunoSEQ multiplex PCR; in TCRdb, only in-frame clones are kept and a portion is missing. The sample has 100,000 to 150,000 clones; roughly 88% are singletons. The sequencing input was peripheral blood. The receptors were sampled from a woman over 75 with acute or convalescent COVID-19.

The chain carries TRBV7-8 and TRBJ2-1; 8 bases fit TRBD2. V lost 4 bases and J lost 2; bases outside the gene matches: 10. CDR1 SGHVS and CDR2 FQNEAQ come from the germline V gene. The CDR3 is made up of 17 amino acids. CDR3 in amino acids: CASSSGGGAVTYNEQFF. The DNA of the CDR3 is TGTGCCAGCAGCTCGGGAGGGGGGGCGGTCACCTACAATGAGCAGTTCTTC. The full variable domain, with the rest looked up from reference TRBV7-8 and TRBJ2-1, is GAGVSQSPRYKVAKRGQDVALRCDPISGHVSLFWYQQALGQGPEFLTYFQNEAQLDKSGLPSDRFFAERPEGSVSTLKIQRTQQEDSAVYLCASSSGGGAVTYNEQFFGPGTRLTVL.

The chain carries TRBV6-6 and TRBJ2-3; 8 bases map to TRBD2. The CDR3 runs 14 residues. Looked up from germline, CDR1 is MNHNY and CDR2 is SVGAGI (reference sequence). V lost 7 bases, J lost 9 bases, and 12 bases stayed unmatched. CDR3 residues: CASTLGGAFGTQYF. In DNA, the CDR3 is TGTGCCAGCACCCTCGGGGGGGCATTTGGGACGCAGTATTTT.

The V gene is TRBV28, the J gene TRBJ2-1; 10 bases map to TRBD2. V shed 8 bases, J shed 2 bases, and the junction held 6 bases outside the gene matches. The CDR3 runs to 15 residues. Per the germline V gene, CDR1 is MDHEN and CDR2 is SYDVKM. The CDR3 DNA reads as TGTGCCAGCTCCCCCACTAGCGGGGCCTACAATGAGCAGTTCTTC. Translated, it gives CASSPTSGAYNEQFF.

V is TRBV28 and J is TRBJ2-2; D is uncertain. Trimming pared 7 bases from V and 8 bases from J, leaving 11 bases between. From germline, CDR1 is MDHEN and CDR2 SYDVKM. There are 12 residues in the CDR3. The CDR3 coding sequence is TGTGCCAGCAAACTCACAGCAGGGGAGCTGTTTTTT. It translates to CASKLTAGELFF. Variable domain in full (rest from reference TRBV28 and TRBJ2-2): DVKVTQSSRYLVKRTGEKVFLECVQDMDHENMFWYRQDPGLGLRLIYFSYDVKMKEKGDIPEGYSVSREKKERFSLILESASTNQTSMYLCASKLTAGELFFGEGSRLTVL.

The chain combines TRBV15 with TRBJ1-1, with 7 positions matching TRBD1. This CDR3 contains 16 residues. Germline trimming cut 0 bases from V and 0 bases from J; bases unmatched to any gene: 4. CDR1 and CDR2 from the germline V gene are LNHNV and YYDKDF (reference sequence). CDR3 nucleotide sequence: TGTGCCACCAGCAGAGAGGGACAGATCATGAACACTGAAGCTTTCTTT. Amino acids: CATSREGQIMNTEAFF.

This chain links TRBV5-1 with TRBJ2-7, with D possibly being TRBD2 (7 bases). There are 15 residues in the CDR3. Germline V CDR1 and CDR2: SGHRS, YFSETQ. The germline V and J ends were trimmed by 3 bases and 5 bases, with 18 bases remaining between them. The CDR3 loop is CASSWEGRGADEQYF. CDR3 nucleotide sequence: TGCGCCAGCAGCTGGGAAGGCCGGGGGGCAGACGAGCAGTACTTC.

This clone was counted a single time. V is TRBV4-1 and J is TRBJ1-6, with a tentative D call TRBD1 (6 bases). There are 17 residues in the CDR3. The V and J ends lost 4 bases and 0 bases respectively, with 13 bases between them. From germline, CDR1 is MGHRA and CDR2 YSYEKL. CDR3 nucleotide sequence: TGCGCCAGCAGCCCTAGACAGGCGAGCTCCTATAATTCACCCCTCCACTTT. Residues: CASSPRQASSYNSPLHF.